This T cell receptor beta chain was sequenced for a study of control samples from healthy donors and cancer patients (dated by TCRdb to about 2020). With regard to this clone: What this receptor recognizes is not known. No much larger clonotype is one base removed from it; base qualities were not supplied.

Between the V and J ends, shortened by 3 bases and 0 bases respectively, the junction contains 12 bases. The CDR1 and CDR2 encoded by the germline V gene are SGHRS and YFSETQ. From its cysteine to its phenylalanine, the CDR3 spans 15 amino acids. This entry keeps only the CDR3 DNA: 45 bases, framed from base 1. Library creation used the immunoSEQ multiplex PCR assay. In its TCRdb copy, this immuneACCESS table keeps in-frame sequences only and misses some clones. Where compared with another copy, unresolved V genes explain less than half of these, and the others have no known cause. The sample includes about 160,000 clones, with 96% observed a single time. The ten largest account for approximately 0.97% of the sample.

The receptor chain draws on TRBV5-1 and TRBJ1-1, with a tentative D gene TRBD1 over 6 matching bases. Sample: blood. The receptor was derived from a woman aged 25 to 45 in good health. At the DNA level, the sequence is TGCGCCAGCAGCTCCTCCGGGACAATGAACACTGAAGCTTTCTTT. This sequence encodes CASSSSGTMNTEAFF. The variable domain in full, with residues beyond the CDR3 obtained from the reference TRBV5-1 and TRBJ1-1 genes, is KAGVTQTPRYLIKTRGQQVTLSCSPISGHRSVSWYQQTPGQGLQFLFEYFSETQRNKGNFPGRFSGRQFSNSRSEMNVSTLELGDSALYLCASSSSGTMNTEAFFGQGTRLTVV.